What follows is one TCR beta chain and its context. Its antigen is not known. Profiling relied on immunoSEQ multiplex PCR, and the TCRdb table lists in-frame clones only, not all of them. The data contain under 200,000 clones, about 90% of them singletons. Germline V gene sequence: CDR1 SEHNR, CDR2 FQNEAQ (reference sequence). The CDR3 extends over 16 amino acids. The V and J ends lost 3 bases and 1 base respectively, with 15 bases between them. The data belong to a study of cytomegalovirus exposure and HLA in healthy donors. Study-wide findings and caveats: The authors enumerated some 160 TCR beta chains as linked to cytomegalovirus.

The J gene is TRBJ1-2, the V gene TRBV7-9; D possibly corresponds to TRBD1 (6 bases). This clonotype was sampled from a woman aged 25 to 39 in good health and CMV-seronegative. Sequences were obtained from PBMCs. CDR3 nucleotides: TGTGCCAGCAGCTTTGGCAGGGGAGGTAGTAACTATGGCTACACCTTC. Translated, it gives CASSFGRGGSNYGYTF.